This entry lists 21 T cell receptor beta chains sequenced from one sample in a study of cytotoxic CD8 clonotypes in ibrutinib-treated CLL. Assay used: immunoSEQ multiplex PCR; TCRdb lists only in-frame clones, some missing. This sample has over 150,000 clones, with about 72% found just once. The sequencing here drew on PBMCs, taken after 24 months of ibrutinib treatment. The origin of the receptors is a human donor with chronic lymphocytic leukemia.

The rearrangement joins TRBV6-6 to TRBJ2-2; D is tentatively TRBD1 or TRBD2 (5 bases each). Germline values: CDR1 MNHNY, CDR2 SVGAGI (reference sequence). The CDR3 runs to 16 residues. Trimming took off 4 bases at V and 4 bases at J, with 16 bases between the two ends. The CDR3 is CASSSGLQGITGELFF. The CDR3 nucleotides read TGTGCCAGCAGTTCCGGACTGCAGGGAATCACCGGGGAGCTGTTTTTT.

V usage is TRBV6-1 and J usage is TRBJ2-7; tentatively, D is TRBD1 (5 bases). This CDR3 has 14 residues. Germline CDR1 is MNHNS and CDR2 is SASEGT. V lost 7 bases, J lost 3 bases, and 16 bases lay in between. CDR3 DNA: TGTGCCAGCATCAGAGCAGGGTTCAACTACGAGCAGTACTTC. It codes for CASIRAGFNYEQYF.

V usage is TRBV9 and J usage is TRBJ2-5; 8 bases fit TRBD1. V was pared by 0 bases and J by 8 bases, with 12 bases of the junction left unmatched. Germline V lookup: CDR1 SGDLS, CDR2 YYNGEE. The CDR3 spans 16 residues. CDR3 nucleotides: TGTGCCAGCAGCGTAGCAAGACAGGGGATGGGAGAAACCCAGTACTTC. Its translation is CASSVARQGMGETQYF.

The chain couples TRBV7-6 to TRBJ2-7, with TRBD2 matching 11 bases. Looked up from germline, CDR1 is SGHVS and CDR2 is FNYEAQ. The length of the CDR3 is 15 residues. The V gene end was trimmed by 5 bases and the J gene end by 5 bases; junction bases not matched to a gene: 8. CDR3 loop: CASSILAGEINEQYF. The CDR3, as DNA: TGTGCCAGCAGCATACTAGCGGGAGAAATTAACGAGCAGTACTTC.

This clone was found a few times. The V call is TRBV18, the J call TRBJ1-2; D is perhaps TRBD1 (6 bases). V was clipped by 3 bases and J by 3 bases, with 14 bases between them. The CDR3 sequence is 15 residues long. Germline CDR1 is KGHSH and CDR2 is LQKENI. This CDR3 is CASSPSDRLHYGYTF. As DNA, the CDR3 is TGTGCCAGCTCACCTTCAGACAGGCTCCACTATGGCTACACCTTC.

This clone has just one count. This chain links TRBV27 with TRBJ2-1; 13 nucleotides align to TRBD2. The V segment lost 4 bases and the J segment 4 bases; nucleotides outside the gene matches: 7. Germline CDR1 reads MNHEY; CDR2 reads SMNVEV (reference sequence). This CDR3 is built from 17 residues. The CDR3 coding sequence is TGTGCCAGCAGTTCAGGACTAGCGGGAGAGCGGTACAATGAGCAGTTCTTC. This codes for CASSSGLAGERYNEQFF.

This clone was detected only a few times. V is TRBV27 and J is TRBJ1-2; no reliable D call. The V and J ends lost 5 bases and 8 bases respectively, with 18 bases between them. CDR3 size: 14 residues. CDR1 and CDR2 (germline): MNHEY, SMNVEV (reference sequence). CDR3 amino acids: CASSRNTDMKGYTF. Here the CDR3 DNA reads TGTGCCAGCAGTCGGAACACGGATATGAAGGGCTACACCTTC.

This clone was counted a single time. The V call is TRBV28, the J call TRBJ2-3; TRBD2 aligns across 11 bases. V dropped 4 bases and J dropped 3; count of bases not matched to a gene: 3. The CDR3 covers 15 residues. The germline V gene encodes CDR1 MDHEN and CDR2 SYDVKM. The CDR3 DNA sequence: TGTGCCAGCAGTTCTAGCGGGAGGAGAACAGATACGCAGTATTTT. It translates to CASSSSGRRTDTQYF.

This chain uses TRBV7-2 with TRBJ1-2, with D tentatively TRBD1 (5 bases). The germline V gene has CDR1 SGHTA and CDR2 FQGNSA. V lost 0 bases, J lost 5 bases, and 13 bases lay in between. The CDR3 runs 15 residues. DNA for the CDR3: TGTGCCAGCAGCTTAGCAGGGGATGAATTTTATGGCTACACCTTC. Translation: CASSLAGDEFYGYTF.

The CDR3, as DNA: TGTGCCAGCAGTGAGGGGCCCAACATTCAGTACTTC. Residues: CASSEGPNIQYF. The chain uses TRBV6-1 and TRBJ2-4; D is perhaps TRBD1 (5 bases). Germline V gene data show CDR1 as MNHNS and CDR2 as SASEGT. The length of the CDR3 is 12 residues. V lost 3 bases to trimming and J lost 7 bases, with 7 bases between them.

This chain joins TRBV5-6 and TRBJ2-5, with 7 nucleotides matching TRBD1. The CDR3 extends over 14 amino acids. Trimming at V came to 0 bases and at J to 7 bases, leaving 6 bases not matched to a gene. CDR1 and CDR2 (germline): SGHDT, YYEEEE. CDR3 region: CASSLGDRGGTQYF. CDR3 nucleotide sequence: TGTGCCAGCAGCTTGGGGGACAGAGGCGGGACCCAGTACTTC.

V usage is TRBV30 and J usage is TRBJ2-2; TRBD2 might be the D (6 bases). The CDR3 extends over 14 amino acids. V lost 5 bases, J lost 1 base, and 11 bases lay in between. The germline gives CDR1 GTSNPN, CDR2 SVGIG (reference sequence). This CDR3 is CAWRDSGNTGELFF. The CDR3 nucleotides read TGTGCCTGGCGAGATAGCGGGAACACCGGGGAGCTGTTTTTT.

The V and J genes are TRBV25-1 and TRBJ2-1, with D possibly called TRBD1 or TRBD2 (5 bases each). V was clipped by 5 bases and J by 9 bases, with 20 bases between them. Germline CDR1 reads MGHDK; CDR2 reads SYGVNS. This CDR3 spans 15 amino acids. CDR3 region: CASSPHRGVVSEQFF. For the CDR3, the DNA is TGTGCCAGCAGTCCTCATAGGGGAGTGGTATCTGAGCAGTTCTTC.

The chain joins TRBV5-1 to TRBJ2-7, with a tentative D call TRBD1 (5 bases). The V end lost 0 bases, the J end lost 5 bases, and 12 bases lay between the germline ends. The germline V gene encodes CDR1 SGHRS and CDR2 YFSETQ. The CDR3 loop spans 14 amino acids. The CDR3 region has the DNA TGCGCCAGCAGCTTGGTTCAGGGCGTCGACGAGCAGTACTTC. Its protein product is CASSLVQGVDEQYF.

This clone was found once. The gene calls are TRBV7-2 and TRBJ2-7; 9 bases are a match to TRBD2. V lost 6 bases to trimming and J lost 3 bases; unmatched junction nucleotides: 6. This CDR3 is 14 amino acids long. Germline V CDR1 and CDR2: SGHTA, FQGNSA. CDR3 coding DNA: TGTGCCAGCAGTAACCTAGCGGGACTCTACGAGCAGTACTTC. Protein product: CASSNLAGLYEQYF.

The CDR3 is CASSQAGTGDYEQYF. The CDR3 bases are TGCGCCAGCAGCCAGGCCGGGACAGGGGATTACGAGCAGTACTTC. This sequence joins TRBV4-3 and TRBJ2-7; 10 positions match TRBD1. Germline CDR1 LGHNA, CDR2 YSLEER. V dropped 3 bases and J dropped 4; count of bases not matched to a gene: 6. The CDR3 length is 15 residues.

V is TRBV11-2 and J is TRBJ1-3; no clear D gene. The CDR3 is 17 residues long. Germline V gene lookup returns CDR1 SGHAT and CDR2 FQNNGV. Trimming cost V 1 base and J 2 bases, with 15 bases left between them. The CDR3 coding sequence is TGTGCCAGCAGCTTAGGGGTATTGGTGGGTGCTGGAAACACCATATATTTT. This encodes CASSLGVLVGAGNTIYF. The full variable domain, completed using reference TRBV11-2 and TRBJ1-3, is EAGVAQSPRYKIIEKRQSVAFWCNPISGHATLYWYQQILGQGPKLLIQFQNNGVVDDSQLPKDRFSAERLKGVDSTLKIQPAKLEDSAVYLCASSLGVLVGAGNTIYFGEGSWLTVV.

This clone is categorized as medium-sized. The chain carries TRBV19 and TRBJ1-1, with D unclear. The germline CDR1 and CDR2 sequences are LNHDA and SQIVND (reference sequence). Between the trimmed V and J ends, which lost 6 bases and 3 bases, there was a span of 17 bases. The CDR3 sequence is 15 residues long. The CDR3 coding sequence is TGTGCCAGTAGGTTAGCGCCGGGCGCGGACACTGAAGCTTTCTTT. This encodes CASRLAPGADTEAFF.

This clone has just a few counts. CDR3 sequence reads: CASSFTNYNEQFF. The DNA of the CDR3 is TGTGCCAGCAGTTTCACAAACTACAATGAGCAGTTCTTC. The chain has TRBV27 and TRBJ2-1; D remains unclear. The length of the CDR3 is 13 residues. The germline V and J ends were trimmed by 3 bases and 3 bases, with 6 bases remaining between them. Germline-derived CDR1 and CDR2 are MNHEY and SMNVEV (reference sequence).

The genes are TRBV9 and TRBJ1-1, with D unclear. V was shortened by 5 bases and J by 0 bases, with 11 bases between the two germline ends. The CDR3 runs 14 residues. The germline CDR1 and CDR2 sequences are SGDLS and YYNGEE. The chain's CDR3 is CASSPGNMNTEAFF. CDR3 DNA: TGTGCCAGCAGTCCTGGCAACATGAACACTGAAGCTTTCTTT.

The rearrangement joins TRBV27 to TRBJ2-7; 7 bases map to TRBD2. Trimming removed 6 bases from V and 7 bases from J; junction bases left unmatched: 9. This CDR3 has 13 amino acids. Germline V gives CDR1 MNHEY, CDR2 SMNVEV (reference sequence). CDR3 coding DNA: TGTGCCAGCAGCCGAGGACTAGTGGATGAGCAGTACTTC. Residues: CASSRGLVDEQYF.